Following are 17 T cell receptor beta chains from one sample sequenced in a study of cytotoxic CD8 clonotypes in ibrutinib-treated CLL. Measured with immunoSEQ multiplex PCR; TCRdb has only the in-frame clones, and not every one. Among about 9,400 clones, roughly 55% were seen once, and the ten largest hold around a sixth. The specimen was PBMCs, collected before ibrutinib treatment. The source of these receptors is a human donor with chronic lymphocytic leukemia.

This clone was observed a handful of times. J is TRBJ1-2 and V is TRBV5-1; maybe TRBD1 (6 bases). Trimming took 0 bases from V and 6 from J, leaving 12 bases between them. Germline CDR1 reads SGHRS; CDR2 reads YFSETQ. The CDR3 has 14 amino acids. CDR3 sequence reads: CASSLGTAGDGYTF. The CDR3 region has the DNA TGCGCCAGCAGCTTGGGGACAGCCGGAGATGGCTACACCTTC.

There are a few counts of this clone. The genes are TRBV4-1 and TRBJ1-1; 9 bases are shared with TRBD1. The CDR3 spans 18 residues. After removal of 3 bases from V and 1 base from J, the junction contained 12 bases not matched to a gene. Germline assignment: CDR1 MGHRA and CDR2 YSYEKL. CDR3 protein: CASSHPRVPGQGNTEAFF. The CDR3 DNA sequence: TGCGCCAGCAGCCACCCAAGGGTTCCGGGACAGGGGAACACTGAAGCTTTCTTT.

The J gene is TRBJ2-5, the V gene TRBV27; weak D call: TRBD2 (5 bases). CDR1 MNHEY and CDR2 SMNVEV come from the germline V gene (reference sequence). V shed 3 bases and J shed 0 bases, with 17 bases lying between them. The CDR3 totals 17 residues. CDR3 DNA sequence: TGTGCCAGCAGTTTTTTCGGCCCGGGATCGTACCAAGAGACCCAGTACTTC. Its translation is CASSFFGPGSYQETQYF.

V gene TRBV29-1 combines with J gene TRBJ2-1, with 9 bases identical to TRBD2. In germline, CDR1 is SQVTM, CDR2 ANQGSEA. The J segment lost 4 bases and the V segment lost 4 bases, leaving 5 bases of the junction unmatched. CDR3 size: 14 residues. The CDR3 loop reads CSVGPSGVYNEQFF. CDR3 DNA sequence: TGCAGCGTTGGCCCTAGCGGGGTATACAATGAGCAGTTCTTC.

This clone was observed a few times. The chain has TRBV7-9 and TRBJ1-3; D gene ambiguous. CDR1 is SEHNR, CDR2 FQNEAQ, per germline (reference sequence). The V gene lost 2 bases and the J gene lost 0 bases, with 11 bases spanning the gap. The CDR3 spans 16 residues. This chain's CDR3 is CASSLNPVPSGNTIYF. For the CDR3, the DNA is TGTGCCAGCAGCTTAAATCCCGTCCCCTCTGGAAACACCATATATTTT.

V usage is TRBV9 and J usage is TRBJ2-2; D is unclear. Germline V gene sequence: CDR1 SGDLS, CDR2 YYNGEE. The CDR3 has 15 residues. Trimming shortened V by 2 bases and J by 0 bases, and 8 bases separated the two germline ends. The CDR3 sequence: CASSVTDANTGELFF. Written as DNA, the CDR3 is TGTGCCAGCAGCGTGACGGACGCGAACACCGGGGAGCTGTTTTTT.

The chain is built from TRBV15 and TRBJ1-1; D unclear. V lost 5 bases and J 5 bases, leaving 21 bases between the germline ends. CDR1 and CDR2 (germline): LNHNV, YYDKDF (reference sequence). CDR3 length equals 16 residues. CDR3 coding DNA: TGTGCCACCAGCCGAGTAGAGGGCATCAGGACGACTGAAGCTTTCTTT. Protein: CATSRVEGIRTTEAFF.

The rearrangement links TRBV6-1 to TRBJ1-3; no definite D call. Trimming took off 2 bases at V and 0 bases at J, with 11 bases between the two ends. The CDR3 totals 16 residues. Germline V gene lookup returns CDR1 MNHNS and CDR2 SASEGT. Here the CDR3 reads CASSELGFYSGNTIYF. For the CDR3, the DNA is TGTGCCAGCAGTGAATTAGGTTTCTACTCTGGAAACACCATATATTTT.

The chain recombines TRBV16 with TRBJ2-5; 7 bases are shared with TRBD2. The V segment lost 0 bases and the J segment 2 bases; nucleotides outside the gene matches: 6. The length of the CDR3 is 16 residues. Germline values: CDR1 KGHSY, CDR2 FQNENV. The CDR3 region has the DNA TGTGCCAGCAGCCAATCTTGGGAGGGATTACAAGAGACCCAGTACTTC. Encoded protein: CASSQSWEGLQETQYF.

The V and J genes are TRBV28 and TRBJ2-7, with D perhaps TRBD2 (7 bases). This CDR3 contains 14 residues. Trimming shortened V by 6 bases and J by 4 bases, and 16 bases separated the two germline ends. Germline V gives CDR1 MDHEN, CDR2 SYDVKM. The CDR3 loop is CASRLTGRDYEQYF. In nucleotides, the CDR3 is TGTGCCAGCAGGCTTACAGGGAGGGATTACGAGCAGTACTTC.

The V and J genes are TRBV11-2 and TRBJ2-1; 13 bases align to TRBD2. J gave up 6 bases and V 5 bases, and 16 bases lay outside the gene matches. The CDR3 length is 19 residues. Germline V gene sequence: CDR1 SGHAT, CDR2 FQNNGV. The CDR3 spells CASSLGGMVGLAGTNEQFF. The DNA for the CDR3 is TGTGCCAGCAGCCTAGGGGGTATGGTGGGACTAGCGGGGACCAATGAGCAGTTCTTC.

This clone was detected a few times. CDR3 bases: TGTGCCAGCGGAGAAGCGGGAACGGGCGCAGATACGCAGTATTTT. Translated, it gives CASGEAGTGADTQYF. This chain links TRBV7-9 with TRBJ2-3; 7 positions match TRBD2. This CDR3 has 15 amino acids. Germline CDR1 reads SEHNR; CDR2 reads FQNEAQ (reference sequence). V shed 8 bases, J shed 4 bases, and the junction held 12 bases outside the gene matches. Full variable domain (remainder filled in from reference TRBV7-9 and TRBJ2-3): DTGVSQNPRHKITKRGQNVTFRCDPISEHNRLYWYRQTLGQGPEFLTYFQNEAQLEKSRLLSDRFSAERPKGSFSTLEIQRTEQGDSAMYLCASGEAGTGADTQYFGPGTRLTVL.

The rearrangement uses TRBV30 and TRBJ1-4; TRBD1 matches at 7 bases. The CDR3 extends over 14 amino acids. Germline lookup yields CDR1 GTSNPN and CDR2 SVGIG (reference sequence). V was clipped by 5 bases and J by 8 bases; unmatched bases: 11. The CDR3 region has the DNA TGTGCCTGGGCCGCTGACAGGGTGGGAGAAAAACTGTTTTTT. This translates into CAWAADRVGEKLFF.

The chain couples TRBV2 to TRBJ1-3; D gene unclear. This CDR3 region has 13 residues. V lost 4 bases to trimming and J lost 3 bases, with 7 bases between them. In germline, CDR1 is SNHLY, CDR2 FYNNEI. CDR3 DNA sequence: TGTGCCAGCAGTGTACAAGGTGGAAACACCATATATTTT. It is translated as CASSVQGGNTIYF.

This clone was seen a few times. This sequence joins TRBV5-4 and TRBJ1-2; the D is unclear. Germline CDR1 SGHNT, CDR2 YYREEE (reference sequence). This CDR3 has 15 residues. V lost 4 bases, J lost 0 bases, and 13 bases lay in between. This CDR3 is CASSVAQATNYGYTF. CDR3 bases: TGTGCCAGCAGCGTCGCCCAGGCAACTAACTATGGCTACACCTTC.

J is TRBJ2-2 and V is TRBV19; possibly TRBD1 for D (6 bases). Germline V lookup: CDR1 LNHDA, CDR2 SQIVND (reference sequence). The CDR3 spans 14 residues. V shed 6 bases and J shed 0 bases, with 8 bases lying between them. The CDR3, as DNA: TGTGCCAGTAGGGCAGGGGCGAACACCGGGGAGCTGTTTTTT. Protein: CASRAGANTGELFF.

The chain combines TRBV28 with TRBJ2-2; maybe TRBD2 (6 bases). The CDR3 has 16 residues. V gave up 0 bases and J gave up 0 bases, with 8 bases separating them. Per germline, CDR1 MDHEN and CDR2 SYDVKM. The DNA for the CDR3 is TGTGCCAGCAGTTTATGGCTAGCGACGAACACCGGGGAGCTGTTTTTT. Its translation is CASSLWLATNTGELFF.